The clone carrying this TCR beta chain was seen a few times. This entry is derived from a study of tumor T cells in aggressive B-cell lymphoma. The CDR3 sequence is 15 residues long. Germline loops: CDR1 SGDLS, CDR2 YYNGEE. The V and J ends lost 3 bases and 3 bases respectively, with 13 bases between them. Generated by immunoSEQ multiplex PCR, the TCRdb table keeps only in-frame clones and is missing some. In the table there are thousands of clones, 82% of which are singletons. This clonotype was obtained from an adult with diffuse large B cell lymphoma. The sequencing sample was made of tumor tissue. The V call is TRBV9, the J call TRBJ1-5; the D gene is possibly TRBD1 (5 bases). For the CDR3, the DNA is TGTGCCAGCAGCGGGGAGGGGCCCATCAATCAGCCCCAGCATTTT. Amino acid sequence: CASSGEGPINQPQHF.